These T cell receptor beta chains were read from a single sample in a study of blood T cell repertoires in COVID-19. Profiling relied on immunoSEQ multiplex PCR, and the TCRdb table lists in-frame clones only, not all of them. The sample consists of around 250,000 clones, 82% of them appearing once. Source material: PBMCs or T cells enriched from blood (not recorded which). The receptors come from a man aged 35 to 55 who had recovered from COVID-19. The CDR3 runs from the conserved cysteine through the conserved F or W. The order of the fields is D gene, clone size, V gene, J gene, CDR3 DNA, CDR3 protein. D genes are given only for firm matches. Some rows mark clone size as missing; the rest say once, few, many or name a class of expanded clone.

NA	NA	TRBV11-2	TRBJ2-1	TGTGCCAGCAGCTTAGGTTGGGCAAATGAGCAGTTCTTC	CASSLGWANEQFF
NA	NA	TRBV3-1/TRBV3-2	TRBJ1-5	TGTGCCAGCAGCCTAGCGGGGGCGGCCAATCAGCCCCAGCATTTT	CASSLAGAANQPQHF
TRBD1	few	TRBV2	TRBJ2-2	TGTGCCAGCAGTGGACAGGGGAAAGCCGGGGAGCTGTTTTTT	CASSGQGKAGELFF
TRBD1	NA	TRBV5-4	TRBJ1-3	TGTGCCAGCAGCGCGCCGGACAGGTCTGGAAACACCATATATTTT	CASSAPDRSGNTIYF
NA	NA	TRBV2	TRBJ2-2	TGTGCCAGCAAAGTGGACAGACAGACCGGGGAGCTGTTTTTT	CASKVDRQTGELFF
NA	once	TRBV30	TRBJ2-2	TGTGCCTGGAGTGTCCCAGGGCTTAACACCGGGGAGCTGTTTTTT	CAWSVPGLNTGELFF
TRBD2	NA	TRBV3-1/TRBV3-2	TRBJ2-7	TGTGCCAGCAGCCAGGTACTAGCGGGAGAAGGCGAGCAGTACTTC	CASSQVLAGEGEQYF
NA	NA	TRBV11-2	TRBJ1-2	TGTGCCAGCAGTTGGGGAGGGGACGGCTACACCTTC	CASSWGGDGYTF
NA	NA	TRBV5-4	TRBJ1-1	TGTGCCAGCAGTCGGAGAGAGAACACTGAAGCTTTCTTT	CASSRRENTEAFF
NA	NA	TRBV29-1	TRBJ1-3	TGCAGCGTTCTGGGGGGGTCAGGCGGAAACACCATATATTTT	CSVLGGSGGNTIYF
NA	NA	TRBV5-1	TRBJ2-3	TGCGCCAGCAGCTTGGGAGGGGCGGGGTACACAGATACGCAGTATTTT	CASSLGGAGYTDTQYF
NA	NA	TRBV5-1	TRBJ2-5	TGCGCCAGCGGGCGGGCCTTTGGGCAAGAGACCCAGTACTTC	CASGRAFGQETQYF
TRBD1	NA	TRBV5-1	TRBJ1-4	TGCGCCAGCAGCTTGCGACAGGGAAGTAATGAAAAACTGTTTTTT	CASSLRQGSNEKLFF
NA	NA	TRBV14	TRBJ2-5	TGTGCCAGCAGCCAAGGCTCCGCGGAGACCCAGTACTTC	CASSQGSAETQYF
TRBD1	NA	TRBV5-1	TRBJ1-6	TGCGCCAGCAGCTTGGCGCGGGCAGGGGGCGATTCACCCCTCCACTTT	CASSLARAGGDSPLHF
NA	NA	TRBV6-4	TRBJ1-5	TGTGCCAGCAGCGCACAGGGCGGTAGCAATCAGCCCCAGCATTTT	CASSAQGGSNQPQHF
NA	NA	TRBV30	TRBJ2-5	TGTGCCTGGAGTGTCAGCGGAGCAGAGACCCAGTACTTC	CAWSVSGAETQYF
TRBD2	NA	TRBV14	TRBJ2-1	TGTGCCAGCAGCCTCGGACTAGCGAATGAGCAGTTCTTC	CASSLGLANEQFF
NA	once	TRBV2	TRBJ1-6	TGTGCCAGCACCCGAGTCCGGAGTAATTCACCCCTCCACTTT	CASTRVRSNSPLHF
NA	once	TRBV30	TRBJ2-5	TGTGCCTGGAGCGCAAGACTAAAAAGTTTGGCACAAGAGACCCAGTACTTC	CAWSARLKSLAQETQYF
NA	NA	TRBV27	TRBJ1-1	TGTGCCAGCAGTTTATACCGGGGGAACACTGAAGCTTTCTTT	CASSLYRGNTEAFF
TRBD1	NA	TRBV2	TRBJ1-6	TGTGCCAGCAGGATAGACAGGGGAGTGGGGTCACCCCTCCACTTT	CASRIDRGVGSPLHF
NA	NA	TRBV7-9	TRBJ2-3	TGTGCCAGCAGCTTAAACCGGGTCGAAACGCAGTATTTT	CASSLNRVETQYF
NA	few	TRBV15	TRBJ1-5	TGTGCCACCAGCAGAGATGTACAGCCAAGGCAGCCCCAGCATTTT	CATSRDVQPRQPQHF
NA	NA	TRBV4-3	TRBJ1-1	TGCGCCAGCAGCCAATTAGGGGCAGCCGAACACGGACCCCAAGCTTTCTTT	CASSQLGAAEHGPQAFF
NA	NA	TRBV7-2	TRBJ1-6	TGTGCCAGCAGCTTAGGGGTTTACACGGGTGGATCACCCCTCCACTTT	CASSLGVYTGGSPLHF
NA	NA	TRBV19	TRBJ1-1	TGTGCCAGTAGTATAGAAGCGGGGGAGGGCACTGAAGCTTTCTTT	CASSIEAGEGTEAFF
NA	NA	TRBV9	TRBJ1-1	TGTGCCAGCAGCGCGTCGGGGAACACTGAAGCTTTCTTT	CASSASGNTEAFF
NA	NA	TRBV6-5	TRBJ2-3	TGTGCCAGTCGTTCAGGGGGGATCACAGATACGCAGTATTTT	CASRSGGITDTQYF
NA	NA	TRBV5-4	TRBJ2-3	TGTGCCAGCAGCTTGGTGGCGGGCGCGACGCAGTATTTT	CASSLVAGATQYF
NA	NA	TRBV6-5	TRBJ1-5	TGTGCCAGCAGTTACTCGCAGAACAATCAGCCCCAGCATTTT	CASSYSQNNQPQHF
NA	NA	TRBV29-1	TRBJ1-2	TGCAGCGTTGAATGGCCGATCAACTATGGCTACACCTTC	CSVEWPINYGYTF
NA	NA	TRBV7-9	TRBJ1-2	TGTGCCAGCAGCTTAGCCCGGGATCACTATGGCTACACCTTC	CASSLARDHYGYTF
TRBD2	NA	TRBV10-2	TRBJ2-2	TGCGCCAGCAATCCAGCGGGGGCCTTCACCGGGGAGCTGTTTTTT	CASNPAGAFTGELFF
NA	NA	TRBV4-1	TRBJ2-2	TGCGCCAGCAGCCAAGAACTGAGAGCCGGGGAGCTGTTTTTT	CASSQELRAGELFF
NA	once	TRBV18	TRBJ1-3	TGTGCCAGCTCACCACCAGGGAGGAAAACTGGAAACACCATATATTTT	CASSPPGRKTGNTIYF
NA	once	TRBV18	TRBJ2-2	TGTGCCAGCTCACCGGACGGGGTCAACACCGGGGAGCTGTTTTTT	CASSPDGVNTGELFF
NA	NA	TRBV4-3	TRBJ1-5	TGCGCCAGCAGCCAAGGGGCAGGGGTCACTCAGCCCCAGCATTTT	CASSQGAGVTQPQHF
TRBD1	NA	TRBV5-6	TRBJ2-3	TGTGCCAGCAGCCGGGACAGGGGGCTCACAGATACGCAGTATTTT	CASSRDRGLTDTQYF
NA	NA	TRBV4-2	TRBJ1-1	TGTGCCAGCAGCCAGCCAGGCACTGAAGCTTTCTTT	CASSQPGTEAFF
TRBD1	NA	TRBV11-3	TRBJ2-2	TGTGCCAGCAGTCAGGGACAGGGGGCCGCCGGGGAGCTGTTTTTT	CASSQGQGAAGELFF
TRBD1	NA	TRBV28	TRBJ2-2	TGTGCCAGCAGTCTCTTGTCTTTCCGGGACAGGGGGCTTACCGGGGAGCTGTTTTTT	CASSLLSFRDRGLTGELFF
TRBD1	NA	TRBV7-9	TRBJ2-1	TGTGCCAGCAGCAACCGGGACAGCCTTCGGAATGAGCAGTTCTTC	CASSNRDSLRNEQFF
NA	NA	TRBV7-8	TRBJ1-2	TGTGCCAGCAGCCCCGGGGGGTTGTATGGCTACACCTTC	CASSPGGLYGYTF
TRBD1	NA	TRBV5-4	TRBJ1-1	TGTGCCAGCAGCCCAACCCCGGACGGGACAGGGGGCACTGAAGCTTTCTTT	CASSPTPDGTGGTEAFF
NA	NA	TRBV29-1	TRBJ1-1	TGCAGCGTTAGTACAGGGCAAACTGAAGCTTTCTTT	CSVSTGQTEAFF
TRBD1	NA	TRBV30	TRBJ2-2	TGTGCCTGGAGCCGGAGGACAGGGGCCGGGGAGCTGTTTTTT	CAWSRRTGAGELFF
TRBD1	NA	TRBV3-1/TRBV3-2	TRBJ1-4	TGTGCCAGCAGACTTGGACAGGGGGCGAATGAAAAACTGTTTTTT	CASRLGQGANEKLFF